This TCR beta chain stems from a study of cytomegalovirus exposure and HLA in healthy donors. The germline V and J ends were trimmed by 6 bases and 7 bases, with 16 bases remaining between them. The CDR3 runs to 14 residues. CDR1 is KGHSH, CDR2 LQKENI, per germline. With 60 Vbeta and 13 Jbeta primers, the PCR was carried out. TCRdb's table, derived via immunoSEQ multiplex PCR, lists solely in-frame clones and lacks some. The data show 200,000 or so clones, with around 77% seen just once and 2.5% to 3.5% held by the top ten. The sequence was obtained from a woman between 25 and 40 years old in good health and CMV-seronegative. This chain joins TRBV18 and TRBJ1-5; D might be TRBD1 (6 bases). Sequenced sample: PBMCs. As DNA, the CDR3 is TGTGCCAGCTCTTTAAATTCCGGGACACAGCCCCAGCATTTT. This encodes CASSLNSGTQPQHF.